Described below is a single TCR beta chain sequence and its context. The target antigen is unknown. All participants were free of acute infectious disease and in good physical condition. CDR1 LNHDA and CDR2 SQIVND come from the germline V gene (reference sequence). The CDR3 extends over 16 amino acids. This entry comes from a study of CD8 T cells in cerebrospinal fluid in Alzheimer's disease. Study conclusions and caveats: The largest CSF clone was proportionally bigger in mild cognitive impairment or Alzheimer's disease than controls. EBV-specific clones showed no enrichment in Alzheimer's patients and were not the top expanded clones.

TCRdb re-called the 10x single-cell sequencing reads; every CDR3 protein appears as one record, without DNA. The table lists about 1,400 distinct CDR3 sequences. The chain has TRBV19 and TRBJ2-1; the D call from TCRdb, TRBD2, cannot be confirmed without DNA. The sequenced sample was cerebrospinal fluid. The sequence was collected from a human donor with mild cognitive impairment. This chain's CDR3 is CASSRQGTSGSNEQFF.